One TCR beta chain is described in this entry. The sample belongs to a study of shared clonotypes between healthy human individuals. Study context: Donor ages ranged 18 to 49 years: two women, a few men.

At deep level, the assay was performed. Clones were read by immunoSEQ multiplex PCR, and TCRdb kept only the in-frame ones, dropping some. The repertoire holds 1.6 million or so clones, with 95% to 97% as singletons. Germline CDR1 is MNHEY and CDR2 is SVGAGI. This CDR3 spans 15 amino acids. The ends were cut back, 6 bases at V and 3 bases at J, with 18 bases in the middle. Sequencing was done on a sample of naive CD4+ T cells sorted from blood. Subset of the sample: CD45RA+ positively selected. The chain employs TRBV6-5 and TRBJ2-7; a possible D gene is TRBD2 (5 bases). This sequence originates from a young man in good health. CDR3 sequence reads: CASRKRGDKNYEQYF. CDR3 bases: TGTGCCAGCAGAAAACGGGGAGATAAGAACTACGAGCAGTACTTC.